What follows describes a single T cell receptor beta chain. Sequencing was performed with immunoSEQ multiplex PCR; in TCRdb, only in-frame clones are kept and a portion is missing. The sample shows approximately 58,000 clones, 82% of them seen only once. This entry is derived from a study of OX40 agonist ivuxolimab in advanced cancers. Germline V gene data show CDR1 as LNHDA and CDR2 as SQIVND (reference sequence). Trimming removed 3 bases at V and 3 bases at J, with 15 bases between. There are 15 residues in the CDR3. This clonotype was obtained from an adult with an advanced solid tumor such as melanoma, head and neck, liver or kidney cancer. The V call is TRBV19, the J call TRBJ2-7, with D maybe TRBD1 (7 bases). Specimen: CD4+ or CD8+ T cells sorted from blood, collected in a trial of the OX40 agonist ivuxolimab. CDR3 in amino acids: CASSINPGGGYEQYF. In DNA form, the CDR3 reads TGTGCCAGTAGTATCAATCCAGGGGGAGGCTACGAGCAGTACTTC.